What follows describes a single T cell receptor (beta chain). In the authors' workflow: Reference gene primer amplification yielded estimated nucleated cell counts. Clones were read by immunoSEQ multiplex PCR, and TCRdb kept only the in-frame ones, dropping some. For V, J and clone size, that table is used; D and trimming come from the DNA. The data hold around 150,000 clones, with 70% to 90% observed a single time. This sample was taken from a study of blood T cell repertoires in COVID-19. Looking at the study overall: Sites in the United States, Italy and Spain provided acute and convalescent COVID-19 samples. T cells, B-cell-depleted T cells, or PBMCs provided the cDNA or gDNA that served as material.

The source of this sequence is a human donor in a cohort sampled during active COVID-19. Sequenced input: peripheral blood.

CDR3 nucleotide sequence: TGTGCCAGCATCGGTCGAGGGGGACAGTCGTACGAGCAGTACTTC. Translation: CASIGRGGQSYEQYF. This chain connects TRBV27 to TRBJ2-7; 7 nucleotides agree with TRBD1. The CDR3 is made up of 15 amino acids. The J segment lost 4 bases and the V segment lost 7 bases, leaving 13 bases of the junction unmatched. Germline CDR1 and CDR2: MNHEY and SMNVEV (reference sequence).